This T cell receptor beta chain was recorded in a study of CD8 T cells in ankylosing spondylitis. Whole-study findings and limits: Some of these motif variants have turned up before, in reports on reactive arthritis synovial fluid and blood. Seemingly characteristic of ankylosing spondylitis blood was a TCR beta motif consisting of under 10 highly homologous variants.

TCRdb independently ran MiXCR on the 5' RACE reads; one entry per CDR3 protein. This table has about 170,000 distinct CDR3 sequences, around 16% appearing once. Remarks on this clonotype: What it binds is unknown.

V lost 4 bases and J lost 3, with 19 bases in between. Germline CDR1 is SGHNT and CDR2 is YYREEE (reference sequence). The CDR3 covers 17 residues. Sequences were obtained from blood, either unsorted or a sorted T cell fraction (not recorded which). The chain is built from TRBV5-4 and TRBJ2-2, with D perhaps given as TRBD1 or TRBD2 (5 bases each). The source of this sequence is a male donor with ankylosing spondylitis or in good health (not recorded which). In DNA, the CDR3 is TGTGCCAGCAGCGAAGGGCAGGGACCATTGGACACCGGGGAGCTGTTTTTT. It is translated as CASSEGQGPLDTGELFF.